This TCR beta chain emerged from a study of blood T cell repertoires in COVID-19. Study context: The analysed material was cDNA or gDNA that came from T cells, B-cell-depleted T cells, or PBMCs.

Study processing details: The authors estimated nucleated cell counts from reference gene primer amplification. Here immunoSEQ multiplex PCR was the method, and the copy in TCRdb shows in-frame clones only, minus some. V and J calls and clone size come straight from that table; D and trimming were deduced from the DNA. Of tens of thousands of clones in the sample, 88% were seen once. The CDR3 is 15 residues long. Looked up from germline, CDR1 is LNHDA and CDR2 is SQIVND (reference sequence). V lost 1 base and J 4 bases, leaving 13 bases between the germline ends. Sequenced: peripheral blood. The TCR sequence derives from a middle-aged man with active COVID-19. The chain carries TRBV19 and TRBJ1-2, with D possibly being TRBD1 (6 bases). CDR3: CASSIALDSFYGYTF. The DNA for the CDR3 is TGTGCCAGTAGTATAGCGTTGGACAGCTTCTATGGCTACACCTTC.